Below are 21 T cell receptor beta chains sequenced from a single sample in a study of chemoradiotherapy in HPV16-positive cancers. Profiling relied on immunoSEQ multiplex PCR, and the TCRdb table lists in-frame clones only, not all of them. The sample has 3,600 or so clones, approximately 96% seen once. This specimen was taken from a patient who underwent chemoradiotherapy. These receptors all stem from a human donor with HPV-associated anogenital cancer.

This sequence joins TRBV25-1 and TRBJ2-7; D remains unclear. There are 16 residues in the CDR3. Germline V lookup: CDR1 MGHDK, CDR2 SYGVNS. V gave up 3 bases and J gave up 2 bases, with 17 bases separating them. CDR3 DNA sequence: TGTGCCAGCAGTGACACGAGCATGGGAAGTACCTACGAGCAGTACTTC. It yields the protein CASSDTSMGSTYEQYF.

This clone was recorded only once. The chain uses TRBV28 and TRBJ2-4; possible D gene TRBD2, 7 bases. The CDR3 consists of 19 residues. Trimming pared 6 bases from V and 0 bases from J, leaving 24 bases between. Germline V CDR1 and CDR2: MDHEN, SYDVKM. CDR3 residues: CASSLWGGLSSLAKNIQYF. CDR3 nucleotides: TGTGCCAGCAGCCTGTGGGGGGGCTTATCATCGCTAGCCAAAAACATTCAGTACTTC.

J is TRBJ2-7 and V is TRBV27, with a weak D call TRBD1 (5 bases). Trimming cost V 2 bases and J 8 bases, with 16 bases left between them. The CDR3 extends over 14 amino acids. In germline, CDR1 is MNHEY, CDR2 SMNVEV (reference sequence). CDR3 DNA: TGTGCCAGCAGTTTAAGGGCAGGGATAGACAAGCAGTACTTC. Translated, it gives CASSLRAGIDKQYF.

This clone has a handful of counts. The rearrangement links TRBV4-2 to TRBJ2-7; the match to TRBD2 covers 12 bases. The CDR3 has 15 amino acids. The V gene end was trimmed by 5 bases and the J gene end by 7 bases; junction bases not matched to a gene: 9. The V gene's germline CDR1 is LGHNA and CDR2 YNFKEQ. This CDR3 is CASSESSGRALEQYF. In DNA, the CDR3 is TGTGCCAGCAGCGAATCTAGCGGGAGGGCTCTTGAGCAGTACTTC.

This clone appeared once. The CDR3 DNA sequence: TGTGCCAGTACCATGGACGGGGCCTCCTACGAGCAGTACTTC. Its translation is CASTMDGASYEQYF. J is TRBJ2-7 and V is TRBV19; D could derive from TRBD1 or TRBD2 (5 bases each). Germline V gives CDR1 LNHDA, CDR2 SQIVND (reference sequence). The CDR3 runs 14 residues. V was trimmed by 7 bases and J by 0 bases, leaving 13 bases between them.

The CDR3 loop reads CASTPGTDTQYF. The CDR3 DNA reads as TGTGCCAGCACTCCGGGTACAGATACGCAGTATTTT. The chain has TRBV6-1 and TRBJ2-3; D uncertain. V lost 7 bases, J lost 3 bases, and 8 bases lay in between. CDR3 size: 12 residues. Germline V CDR1 and CDR2: MNHNS, SASEGT.

The V gene is TRBV5-5, the J gene TRBJ2-1; 10 positions match TRBD2. Trimming removed 4 bases from V and 14 bases from J; junction bases left unmatched: 6. The CDR3 is 12 residues long. Germline assignment: CDR1 SGHKS and CDR2 YYEKEE (reference sequence). Here the CDR3 DNA reads TGTGCCAGCAGCCCCGGCCTAGCGGGAGAGTTCTTC. Translating it yields CASSPGLAGEFF.

In its sample, this clone was seen a few times. The rearrangement uses TRBV30 and TRBJ2-5, with TRBD1 matching 8 bases. Trimming cost V 0 bases and J 7 bases; bases outside gene matches: 7. Germline CDR1 reads GTSNPN; CDR2 reads SVGIG (reference sequence). The CDR3 runs 14 residues. The CDR3 sequence is CAWSVLDRVATQYF. Written as DNA, the CDR3 is TGTGCCTGGAGTGTACTGGACAGGGTTGCGACCCAGTACTTC.

The V call is TRBV12-5, the J call TRBJ1-1, with D perhaps matching TRBD1 (5 bases). Germline CDR1 reads LGHNT; CDR2 reads FRNRAP. This CDR3 is 13 amino acids long. V was cut by 3 bases and J by 6 bases, with 11 bases left in between. The CDR3 reads CASGFGPGPEAFF. The CDR3 coding sequence is TGTGCTAGTGGTTTTGGTCCGGGGCCTGAAGCTTTCTTT.

The chain recombines TRBV29-1 with TRBJ2-5, with 7 bases fitting TRBD1. The V gene end was trimmed by 6 bases and the J gene end by 5 bases; junction bases not matched to a gene: 6. The CDR3 totals 12 residues. The germline gives CDR1 SQVTM, CDR2 ANQGSEA. This CDR3 reads CSVNRGRETQYF. The CDR3 DNA reads as TGCAGCGTGAACAGGGGACGGGAGACCCAGTACTTC.

This sequence joins TRBV5-1 and TRBJ2-5; no reliable D call. Germline assignment: CDR1 SGHRS and CDR2 YFSETQ. Trimming stripped 0 bases from V and 6 bases from J, with 18 bases between. The CDR3 contains 16 residues. The CDR3: CASSLGLGSGVKTQYF. The CDR3 nucleotides read TGCGCCAGCAGCTTGGGCTTAGGGTCGGGTGTTAAGACCCAGTACTTC.

The chain couples TRBV10-1 to TRBJ2-3; 8 nucleotides agree with TRBD2. The CDR3 loop spans 17 amino acids. J lost 1 base, V lost 2 bases, and 8 bases had no gene match. Germline values: CDR1 WNHNN, CDR2 SYGVQD (reference sequence). DNA of the CDR3: TGCGCCAGCAGTGAGGGGTTAGCGGGGCCCCGCACAGATACGCAGTATTTT. This sequence encodes CASSEGLAGPRTDTQYF.

The genes are TRBV6-5 and TRBJ1-1; D perhaps matches TRBD1 (6 bases). CDR3 length: 15 amino acids. Trimming pared 0 bases from V and 6 bases from J, leaving 14 bases between. Germline CDR1 reads MNHEY; CDR2 reads SVGAGI. CDR3 amino acids: CASSYSPTGSSEAFF. The CDR3 bases are TGTGCCAGCAGTTACTCTCCCACAGGGAGCTCTGAAGCTTTCTTT.

J is TRBJ1-3 and V is TRBV5-4, with TRBD1 matching over 9 bases. The J segment lost 2 bases and the V segment lost 4 bases, leaving 7 bases of the junction unmatched. The germline V gene encodes CDR1 SGHNT and CDR2 YYREEE (reference sequence). This CDR3 has 16 residues. The CDR3, as DNA: TGTGCCAGCAGCCGCACAGGGGGCTCGGCTGGAAACACCATATATTTT. Translating it yields CASSRTGGSAGNTIYF.

V and J are TRBV25-1 and TRBJ2-1; no clear D. Trimming removed 8 bases at V and 4 bases at J, with 15 bases between. The CDR3 extends over 14 amino acids. The germline V gene encodes CDR1 MGHDK and CDR2 SYGVNS. CDR3 DNA: TGTGCCAGCCACGGCGGTACCTATTACAATGAGCAGTTCTTC. Protein sequence: CASHGGTYYNEQFF.

The chain links TRBV4-1 to TRBJ1-1; no firm D call. The CDR3 is 15 residues long. V was pared by 3 bases and J by 5 bases, with 16 bases between. Looked up from germline, CDR1 is MGHRA and CDR2 is YSYEKL. CDR3 amino acids: CASSQSGWTGTEAFF. The CDR3 nucleotides are TGCGCCAGCAGCCAGTCAGGATGGACCGGAACTGAAGCTTTCTTT.

The chain employs TRBV5-4 and TRBJ2-3; 12 bases match TRBD2. The CDR3 totals 15 residues. The ends lost 4 bases at V and 5 bases at J; junction bases unmatched: 5. Germline values: CDR1 SGHNT, CDR2 YYREEE (reference sequence). The CDR3 sequence: CASSTRTSGIDTQYF. As DNA, the CDR3 is TGTGCCAGCAGCACCCGGACTAGCGGGATAGATACGCAGTATTTT. Supplemented by reference TRBV5-4 and TRBJ2-3, the full variable domain reads ETGVTQSPTHLIKTRGQQVTLRCSSQSGHNTVSWYQQALGQGPQFIFQYYREEENGRGNFPPRFSGLQFPNYSSELNVNALELDDSALYLCASSTRTSGIDTQYFGPGTRLTVL.

The chain couples TRBV2 to TRBJ2-1; D is uncertain. The germline CDR1 and CDR2 sequences are SNHLY and FYNNEI. V lost 4 bases to trimming and J lost 5 bases, with 12 bases between them. The CDR3 runs 14 residues. CDR3 residues: CASSAFLWDNEQFF. The CDR3 DNA follows: TGTGCCAGCAGTGCATTTCTCTGGGACAATGAGCAGTTCTTC.

The chain recombines TRBV5-1 with TRBJ1-5; D possibly corresponds to TRBD1 (6 bases). V lost 0 bases and J 0 bases, leaving 7 bases between the germline ends. Germline V CDR1 and CDR2: SGHRS, YFSETQ. The CDR3 runs to 15 residues. The CDR3 nucleotides are TGCGCCAGCAGCTTGGAAGGGGGTAGCAATCAGCCCCAGCATTTT. It is translated as CASSLEGGSNQPQHF.

The V gene is TRBV19, the J gene TRBJ1-3; no reliable D call. The germline gives CDR1 LNHDA, CDR2 SQIVND (reference sequence). This CDR3 is built from 14 residues. V lost 7 bases and J lost 0, with 10 bases in between. CDR3 bases: TGTGCCAGTACCAACATACTCTCTGGAAACACCATATATTTT. Encoded protein: CASTNILSGNTIYF. The full variable domain, with the rest looked up from reference TRBV19 and TRBJ1-3, is DGGITQSPKYLFRKEGQNVTLSCEQNLNHDAMYWYRQDPGQGLRLIYYSQIVNDFQKGDIAEGYSVSREKKESFPLTVTSAQKNPTAFYLCASTNILSGNTIYFGEGSWLTVV.

The rearrangement links TRBV19 to TRBJ2-7; TRBD1 is a possible D gene (6 bases). V was clipped by 8 bases and J by 3 bases, with 14 bases between them. The CDR3 has 13 residues. CDR1 and CDR2 from the germline V gene are LNHDA and SQIVND (reference sequence). The CDR3 DNA follows: TGTGCCAGTGCTCCGGGACAAAACTACGAGCAGTACTTC. Protein sequence: CASAPGQNYEQYF.